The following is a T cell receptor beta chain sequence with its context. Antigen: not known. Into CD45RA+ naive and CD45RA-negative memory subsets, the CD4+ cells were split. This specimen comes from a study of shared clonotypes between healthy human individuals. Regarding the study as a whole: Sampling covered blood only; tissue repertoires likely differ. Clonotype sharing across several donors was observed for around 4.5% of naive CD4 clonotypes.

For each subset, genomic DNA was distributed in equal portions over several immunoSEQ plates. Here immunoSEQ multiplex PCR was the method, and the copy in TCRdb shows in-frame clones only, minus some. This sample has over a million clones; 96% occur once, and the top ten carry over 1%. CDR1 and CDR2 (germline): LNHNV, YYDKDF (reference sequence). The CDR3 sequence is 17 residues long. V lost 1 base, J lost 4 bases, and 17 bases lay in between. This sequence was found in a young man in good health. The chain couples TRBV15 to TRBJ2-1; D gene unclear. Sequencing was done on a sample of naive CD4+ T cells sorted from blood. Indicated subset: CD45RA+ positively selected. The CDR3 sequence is CATSRVPRTDRYNEQFF. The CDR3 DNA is TGTGCCACCAGCAGAGTACCCCGGACGGACCGATACAATGAGCAGTTCTTC.